This T cell receptor (beta chain) is from a study of blood T cells in healthy people across ages. Whole-study results and caveats: Unknown CMV status may confound age-related changes in expanded clones.

Using a J-beta primer mix together with a sample-barcoded 5' primer, a second PCR was run for about 6 to 11 cycles. TCRdb itself ran the 5' RACE reads through MiXCR, one entry per CDR3 protein. In the table there are hundreds of thousands of distinct CDR3 sequences, roughly three fifths of which are singletons. A word on this clonotype: Antigen: not known.

The source material was blood. The source is a middle-aged man in good health.

The CDR3 coding sequence is TGTGCCAGCAGTCCCGGGACTAGCGGATACTACGAGCAGTACTTC. Protein: CASSPGTSGYYEQYF. The V gene is TRBV28, the J gene TRBJ2-5, with 11 bases identical to TRBD2. The DNA end is more similar to TRBJ2-7, so the J call may be wrong. Germline V CDR1 and CDR2: MDHEN, SYDVKM. The CDR3 has 15 amino acids.